The subject of this entry is one TCR beta chain. This clone's antigen is unknown. Base quality data are lacking; no much larger clone is found one base away. These data are taken from a study of OX40 agonist ivuxolimab in advanced cancers. At the level of the whole study: The costimulatory receptor OX40 (CD134) was targeted by ivuxolimab, a fully human IgG2 agonistic monoclonal antibody. Of the roughly 54 patients in dose escalation, about 19 had hepatocellular carcinoma, approximately 15 had melanoma, 9 had renal cell carcinoma and 9 had head and neck cancer. Partial responses occurred in three dose-escalation patients: two with cutaneous melanoma and one with hepatocellular carcinoma. Prior anti-PD-1, anti-PD-L1 or anti-CTLA-4 therapy was permitted, and approximately 39% of dose-escalation patients had received checkpoint inhibitors. The purpose of peripheral TCRbeta sequencing was to test whether ivuxolimab changed TCR sequence diversity and led to clonal T-cell expansion. The monotherapy dose-escalation portion (N ≈ 52 patients) of the phase I ivuxolimab trial is reported in the paper. Intravenous ivuxolimab was administered to patients every 2 weeks at six dose levels: 0.01, 0.1, 0.3, 1.5, 3 and 10 mg/kg. A male proportion of under 85% and a mean age of approximately 60 years, ranging from about 23 to 79, were recorded for the dose-escalation cohort.

For sequencing of the TCRbeta CDR3 region, genomic DNA was extracted from the sorted cells. The immunoSEQ Assay was used to sequence the TCRbeta CDR3 regions. TCRdb took this table from immuneACCESS and kept in-frame rearrangements with V and J called. Such tables lack part of the clones; where checked against another copy, unresolved V genes explain under half of the gap, and the rest is unexplained. The sample table holds about 29,000 clones, of which around four fifths were seen once. The ten largest clonotypes hold approximately 20% of the sample. The CDR3 spans 16 residues, from the cysteine through the phenylalanine. The sequence is cut down to CDR3 DNA, 48 bases in frame from base 1. In the germline V gene, CDR1 corresponds to SNHLY and CDR2 to FYNNEI. Germline trimming amounts to 8 bases on V and 4 bases on J, with 11 as the count of junction bases outside the gene matches. Patients with autoimmune disease history or receiving systemic immunosuppression were excluded from the trial. In every dose cohort, peripheral blood was drawn for TCR sequencing at baseline, cycle 4 day 1, and cycle 7 day 1. The samples were taken from a phase I, first-in-human, multicenter, open-label dose-escalation trial of ivuxolimab. Adults with locally advanced or metastatic head and neck squamous cell, hepatocellular, melanoma or renal cell carcinoma were enrolled in the trial. Before TCR sequencing, CD4+ T cells and CD8+ T cells from peripheral blood were sorted into separate populations.

Here is what the overall study found, with its caveats: Antigen specificity was not determined for the clonally expanded peripheral T cells. Low levels of normalized T-cell clonal expansion were also seen in some patients who did not respond. After ivuxolimab, more expanded clones were found on average in CD8+ T cells than in CD4+ T cells. In the 0.1-3.0 mg/kg groups, partial responders had among the lowest normalized peripheral clonal expansion, particularly in CD8+ T cells. At doses of 0.1 to 3.0 mg/kg, clonal expansion of both CD4+ and CD8+ blood T cells was observed from baseline to week 6.

The chain was built from TRBV2 and TRBJ2-3; TRBD2 matches 11 bases in the middle. The source of this sequence is an adult with an advanced solid tumor such as melanoma, head and neck, liver or kidney cancer. The material sequenced was CD4+ or CD8+ T cells sorted from blood, taken in a trial of the OX40 agonist ivuxolimab. At the DNA level, the sequence is TGTGCCAGCGGGTGGTTAGCGGGGGGGCCCCCAGATACGCAGTATTTT. This codes for CASGWLAGGPPDTQYF.